These 2 T cell receptor beta chains were sequenced from one sample in a study of T cells in localized non-small cell lung cancer. Assay: immunoSEQ multiplex PCR; the TCRdb copy retains only in-frame clones and omits some. This table holds around 50,000 clones, about 88% found once. Sequencing was performed on PBMCs, taken before any cancer treatment. These receptors came from a female donor with stage II lung adenocarcinoma.

This chain links TRBV5-1 with TRBJ2-6, with D unclear. With 4 bases removed from V and 0 bases from J, the gap between germline ends came to 8 bases. The CDR3 extends over 15 amino acids. Per the germline V gene, CDR1 is SGHRS and CDR2 is YFSETQ. The CDR3 loop reads CASSVPDSGANVLTF. CDR3 coding DNA: TGCGCCAGCAGCGTCCCGGACTCTGGGGCCAACGTCCTGACTTTC.

The chain couples TRBV18 to TRBJ1-5; 10 bases line up with TRBD1. CDR3 length: 16 residues. CDR1 is KGHSH, CDR2 LQKENI, per germline. V gave up 2 bases and J gave up 0 bases; unmatched junction bases: 1. CDR3 residues: CASSPGTGDSNQPQHF. DNA of the CDR3: TGTGCCAGCTCACCAGGGACAGGGGATAGCAATCAGCCCCAGCATTTT. The complete variable domain, with remaining parts taken from reference TRBV18 and TRBJ1-5, reads NAGVMQNPRHLVRRRGQEARLRCSPMKGHSHVYWYRQLPEEGLKFMVYLQKENIIDESGMPKERFSAEFPKEGPSILRIQQVVRGDSAAYFCASSPGTGDSNQPQHFGDGTRLSIL.